Following are 21 T cell receptor beta chains from one sample sequenced in a study of identical twins. TCRdb re-derived calls from the 5' RACE reads in MiXCR, one entry per CDR3 protein. The data hold 250,000 to 350,000 distinct CDR3 sequences, with roughly 9.8% observed a single time. This sample was shared with a second study, whose subject was yellow fever vaccine responses in identical twins.

Sequencing was carried out using CD8+ T cells sorted from blood. These receptors were obtained from a woman aged 18-35 years in good health.

The chain recombines TRBV10-3 with TRBJ1-2; no reliable D call. Trimming removed 7 bases at V and 4 bases at J, with 13 bases between. Per germline, CDR1 ENHRY and CDR2 SYGVKD. This CDR3 is 13 amino acids long. This chain's CDR3 is CAITDLGGYGYTF. The DNA of the CDR3 is TGTGCCATCACGGATTTAGGCGGCTATGGCTACACCTTC.

A few counts support this clonotype. The chain is built from TRBV4-1 and TRBJ2-6; D is uncertain. The CDR3 contains 16 residues. V shed 0 bases and J shed 0 bases, with 6 bases lying between them. Germline V gene lookup returns CDR1 MGHRA and CDR2 YSYEKL. CDR3 loop: CASSQDEASGANVLTF. DNA for the CDR3: TGCGCCAGCAGCCAAGACGAGGCCTCTGGGGCCAACGTCCTGACTTTC.

This clonotype was counted between two and nine times. The chain recombines TRBV20-1 with TRBJ2-3; D remains ambiguous. CDR3 length equals 16 residues. Germline-derived CDR1 and CDR2 are DFQATT and SNEGSKA (reference sequence). V lost 3 bases and J 2 bases, leaving 18 bases between the germline ends. CDR3 protein: CSARFSRAPFTDTQYF. CDR3 bases: TGCAGTGCTAGGTTCTCTAGAGCTCCATTCACAGATACGCAGTATTTT.

The V call is TRBV20-1, the J call TRBJ2-7, with 9 nucleotides matching TRBD2. The germline gives CDR1 DFQATT, CDR2 SNEGSKA (reference sequence). This CDR3 is built from 15 residues. Germline trimming cut 1 base from V and 3 bases from J; bases unmatched to any gene: 7. CDR3 coding DNA: TGCAGTGCTAGAGGGAGGATAGCGGGAGTCTACGAGCAGTACTTC. It is translated as CSARGRIAGVYEQYF.

This clonotype was counted a few times. CDR3 amino acids: CASTLTWTENNQPQHF. The CDR3 DNA follows: TGTGCCAGCACCTTAACTTGGACAGAAAACAATCAGCCCCAGCATTTT. The chain links TRBV12-3 or TRBV12-4 to TRBJ1-5; D might be TRBD1 (6 bases). V was clipped by 7 bases and J by 3 bases, with 19 bases between them. This CDR3 region has 16 residues.

This chain connects TRBV12-3 or TRBV12-4 to TRBJ2-1, with 11 bases that match TRBD2. This CDR3 spans 14 amino acids. V shed 10 bases and J 8 bases; nucleotides not matched to a gene: 10. The CDR3 DNA reads as TGTGCCAACCACGGGCTAGCGGGAGGTTATGAGCAGTTCTTC. It encodes CANHGLAGGYEQFF.

This clonotype was seen many times. The V gene is TRBV20-1, the J gene TRBJ2-7; no clear D. The CDR3 loop spans 14 amino acids. Trimming took 7 bases from V and 9 from J, leaving 25 bases between them. Germline V gene data show CDR1 as DFQATT and CDR2 as SNEGSKA (reference sequence). The CDR3 reads CSVPSRGPEIGQYF. Written as DNA, the CDR3 is TGCAGTGTTCCTTCCCGCGGCCCAGAAATCGGGCAGTACTTC.

Turning to this clonotype: A clone one base away is much larger, so this may be a read error. The rearrangement uses TRBV7-9 and TRBJ2-7; no firm D call. Germline loops: CDR1 SEHNR, CDR2 FQNEAQ (reference sequence). The CDR3 consists of 15 residues. The V end lost 4 bases, the J end lost 0 bases, and 13 bases lay between the germline ends. In DNA, the CDR3 is TGTGCCAGCAGCTCCTGGCCCGTGGTCTCCTACGAGCAGTACTTC. Translated, it gives CASSSWPVVSYEQYF.

This clonotype was detected many times. The V gene is TRBV27, the J gene TRBJ2-1; no definite D call. V lost 3 bases and J 9 bases, leaving 12 bases between the germline ends. Germline V lookup: CDR1 MNHEY, CDR2 SMNVEV (reference sequence). The CDR3 has 13 amino acids. The CDR3 loop reads CASSFPSAVEQFF. The CDR3 DNA reads TGTGCCAGCAGTTTTCCCAGTGCGGTTGAGCAGTTCTTC.

The rearrangement uses TRBV30 and TRBJ2-3; D is uncertain. The CDR3 has 13 amino acids. The V end was cut by 0 bases, the J end by 4 bases, with 8 bases between. The germline V gene has CDR1 GTSNPN and CDR2 SVGIG (reference sequence). DNA of the CDR3: TGTGCCTGGAGTGTACTTGGGGCAGATACGCAGTATTTT. This encodes CAWSVLGADTQYF.

The chain has TRBV6-2 or TRBV6-3 and TRBJ1-1; a weak D match, TRBD1 (6 bases). The CDR3 is 17 residues long. Germline values: CDR1 MNHEY, CDR2 SVGEGT. Trimming removed 4 bases from V and 0 bases from J, with 18 bases in between. CDR3 nucleotides: TGTGCCAGCAGTTTCCCCGGACAGACATTCATGAACACTGAAGCTTTCTTT. It yields the protein CASSFPGQTFMNTEAFF.

The chain recombines TRBV20-1 with TRBJ2-1; D is unclear. The CDR3 runs to 11 residues. Germline V gene lookup returns CDR1 DFQATT and CDR2 SNEGSKA (reference sequence). V shed 4 bases and J shed 7 bases, with 8 bases lying between them. As DNA, the CDR3 is TGCAGTGCTACCTATATTAATGAGCAGTTCTTC. Amino acid sequence: CSATYINEQFF.

This clonotype has only a few counts. This sequence joins TRBV3-1 and TRBJ1-2, with D uncertain. The V gene lost 2 bases and the J gene lost 3 bases, with 13 bases spanning the gap. Germline V gives CDR1 LGHDT, CDR2 YNNKEL (reference sequence). The CDR3 is made up of 15 amino acids. The CDR3 is CASSQYRDPYYGYTF. The DNA for the CDR3 is TGTGCCAGCAGCCAATATCGGGATCCGTACTATGGCTACACCTTC.

This rearrangement joins TRBV27 to TRBJ2-7; D call uncertain. The germline V gene has CDR1 MNHEY and CDR2 SMNVEV (reference sequence). This CDR3 comprises 13 residues. V gave up 2 bases and J gave up 3 bases, with 8 bases separating them. The CDR3 sequence: CASSLGSVYEQYF. CDR3 in DNA: TGTGCCAGCAGTTTAGGTTCGGTCTACGAGCAGTACTTC.

This clonotype has a handful of counts. The J gene is TRBJ2-2, the V gene TRBV24-1; TRBD1 is a possible D gene (6 bases). Germline CDR1 and CDR2: KGHDR and SFDVKD. The CDR3 contains 16 residues. Trimming cost V 4 bases and J 4 bases, with 15 bases left between them. The CDR3 loop reads CATSDPFTGSTGELFF. The CDR3 DNA reads TGTGCCACCAGTGACCCCTTCACAGGGTCCACCGGGGAGCTGTTTTTT.

The chain is built from TRBV19 and TRBJ1-1; the D gene is possibly TRBD1 (5 bases). V was pared by 4 bases and J by 6 bases, with 12 bases between. The CDR3 runs to 13 residues. Germline CDR1 LNHDA, CDR2 SQIVND (reference sequence). CDR3 coding DNA: TGTGCCAGTAGTACTTTGGGGGGTTCTGAAGCTTTCTTT. Residues: CASSTLGGSEAFF.

In nucleotides, the CDR3 is TGTGCCAGCAGTCCCCTAGCGGGAGGGGCCAATGAGCAGTTCTTC. This sequence encodes CASSPLAGGANEQFF. The chain recombines TRBV28 with TRBJ2-1; the match to TRBD2 covers 12 bases. V shed 5 bases and J 6 bases; nucleotides not matched to a gene: 5. CDR1 MDHEN and CDR2 SYDVKM come from the germline V gene. The CDR3 spans 15 residues. Using reference TRBV28 and TRBJ2-1 for the parts outside the CDR3, the full variable domain is DVKVTQSSRYLVKRTGEKVFLECVQDMDHENMFWYRQDPGLGLRLIYFSYDVKMKEKGDIPEGYSVSREKKERFSLILESASTNQTSMYLCASSPLAGGANEQFFGPGTRLTVL.

The chain employs TRBV21-1 and TRBJ2-5; TRBD2 is the table's D call, not checked against the DNA. TRBV21-1 constitutes a pseudogene. The CDR3 spans 19 residues. The CDR3, as DNA: TGTGCCAGCAGCAAAATGGGCCTAGCGGGAGGTCATGGTCGAGAGACCCAGTACTTC. It yields the protein CASSKMGLAGGHGRETQYF.

This clonotype was counted at least ten times. The chain employs TRBV24-1 and TRBJ2-1; D not resolved. The V end was cut by 5 bases, the J end by 4 bases, with 2 bases between. This CDR3 is built from 11 residues. Germline CDR1 is KGHDR and CDR2 is SFDVKD. The CDR3 DNA sequence: TGTGCCACCAGTGTTTACAATGAGCAGTTCTTC. It specifies CATSVYNEQFF.

This clonotype was counted between two and nine times. The chain combines TRBV13 with TRBJ2-7; 7 bases map to TRBD1. The CDR3 extends over 19 amino acids. Trimming cost V 3 bases and J 3 bases; bases outside gene matches: 20. Germline V CDR1 and CDR2: PRHDT, FYEKMQ (reference sequence). Here the CDR3 DNA reads TGTGCCAGCAGCTTCGGGACAGACTCATCCTATTTGCTTAGCTACGAGCAGTACTTC. It specifies CASSFGTDSSYLLSYEQYF.

This clonotype was counted many times. This chain uses TRBV29-1 with TRBJ2-1; D not resolved. This CDR3 region has 17 residues. Germline V gene lookup returns CDR1 SQVTM and CDR2 ANQGSEA. The V end was cut by 4 bases, the J end by 5 bases, with 24 bases between. The CDR3 is CSVVSSDNMGTNNEQFF. Here the CDR3 DNA reads TGCAGCGTTGTTTCTAGTGACAATATGGGAACCAACAATGAGCAGTTCTTC.